The 20 T cell receptor beta chains given below trace back to one sample, sequenced in a study of identical twins. TCRdb used MiXCR to reprocess the 5' RACE reads, holding one entry per CDR3 protein. The sample shows some 730,000 distinct CDR3 sequences, 18% of them seen only once. The same specimen was also included in a second study, on T cells expressing NK-cell markers.

The specimen sequenced was PBMCs. The receptors were sampled from a woman aged 18-29 years in good health.

This rearrangement joins TRBV28 to TRBJ1-2; TRBD1 matches at 7 bases. This CDR3 comprises 16 residues. Trimming removed 3 bases from V and 0 bases from J; junction bases left unmatched: 7. The germline V gene encodes CDR1 MDHEN and CDR2 SYDVKM. For the CDR3, the DNA is TGTGCCAGCAGTTTTGACCCGGGACAGACTAACTATGGCTACACCTTC. It yields the protein CASSFDPGQTNYGYTF.

This clonotype was detected ten times or more. This chain uses TRBV12-3 or TRBV12-4 with TRBJ2-7, with TRBD1 matching 10 bases. The CDR3 has 15 amino acids. J lost 4 bases, V lost 7 bases, and 10 bases had no gene match. The CDR3 loop reads CASTVGPDRGYEQYF. The CDR3 DNA follows: TGTGCCAGCACTGTTGGCCCGGACAGGGGGTACGAGCAGTACTTC.

This clonotype was observed at least ten times. The J gene is TRBJ2-6, the V gene TRBV12-3 or TRBV12-4, with D possibly matching TRBD1 (6 bases). Between the trimmed V and J ends, which lost 6 bases and 4 bases, there was a span of 13 bases. The length of the CDR3 is 15 residues. CDR3 nucleotide sequence: TGTGCCAGCAGAACAGGGATTACCGGGGCCAACGTCCTGACTTTC. This encodes CASRTGITGANVLTF.

The table lists this clonotype with a few counts. The genes are TRBV5-6 and TRBJ1-4, with 9 bases aligning to TRBD1. The CDR3 is 15 residues long. The ends lost 4 bases at V and 3 bases at J; junction bases unmatched: 4. Germline CDR1 reads SGHDT; CDR2 reads YYEEEE. The CDR3 is CASSARQGANEKLFF. CDR3 coding DNA: TGTGCCAGCAGCGCCCGACAGGGGGCTAATGAAAAACTGTTTTTT. Filled out from reference TRBV5-6 and TRBJ1-4, the complete variable domain reads DAGVTQSPTHLIKTRGQQVTLRCSPKSGHDTVSWYQQALGQGPQFIFQYYEEEERQRGNFPDRFSGHQFPNYSSELNVNALLLGDSALYLCASSARQGANEKLFFGSGTQLSVL.

The rearrangement uses TRBV11-2 and TRBJ2-3; a possible D gene is TRBD1 (5 bases). Germline V CDR1 and CDR2: SGHAT, FQNNGV. The CDR3 is 18 amino acids. Trimming took off 0 bases at V and 5 bases at J, with 21 bases between the two ends. The CDR3 DNA sequence: TGTGCCAGCAGCTTAGATCTCCCCCAGGGATCCTGGCGAGATACGCAGTATTTT. As protein: CASSLDLPQGSWRDTQYF.

V gene TRBV29-1 combines with J gene TRBJ1-2; weak D call: TRBD1 (5 bases). This CDR3 contains 12 residues. Trimming removed 4 bases at V and 6 bases at J, with 12 bases between. The germline V gene has CDR1 SQVTM and CDR2 ANQGSEA. Here the CDR3 DNA reads TGCAGCGTTGCCAGGACATATGATGGCTACACCTTC. As protein: CSVARTYDGYTF.

The chain combines TRBV11-3 with TRBJ2-1; D is unclear. V lost 2 bases and J 5 bases, leaving 7 bases between the germline ends. The CDR3 is 13 residues long. Per germline, CDR1 SGHNT and CDR2 YENEEA. The CDR3 is CASSLMTDNEQFF. In nucleotides, the CDR3 is TGTGCCAGCAGCTTAATGACGGACAATGAGCAGTTCTTC.

This clonotype occurred a few times. The gene calls are TRBV11-2 and TRBJ2-1; D perhaps matches TRBD2 (5 bases). CDR3 length equals 15 residues. V gave up 5 bases and J gave up 4 bases, with 15 bases separating them. CDR1 and CDR2 (germline): SGHAT, FQNNGV. CDR3 DNA: TGTGCCAGCAGCACCGACCCCCGGGGTTACAATGAGCAGTTCTTC. Encoded protein: CASSTDPRGYNEQFF. The full variable domain, with the rest looked up from reference TRBV11-2 and TRBJ2-1, is EAGVAQSPRYKIIEKRQSVAFWCNPISGHATLYWYQQILGQGPKLLIQFQNNGVVDDSQLPKDRFSAERLKGVDSTLKIQPAKLEDSAVYLCASSTDPRGYNEQFFGPGTRLTVL.

This clonotype was counted a single time. The gene calls are TRBV2 and TRBJ1-6; 8 bases agree with TRBD1. The CDR3 runs to 15 residues. Germline V gene sequence: CDR1 SNHLY, CDR2 FYNNEI. With 6 bases clipped from V and 6 bases from J, the junction kept 7 bases outside the gene matches. CDR3 nucleotide sequence: TGTGCCAGCAGGAAAACAGGGGGAGTTAATTCACCCCTCCACTTT. Translated: CASRKTGGVNSPLHF.

This chain uses TRBV7-8 with TRBJ1-2; possibly TRBD1 for D (6 bases). Per the germline V gene, CDR1 is SGHVS and CDR2 is FQNEAQ. This CDR3 region has 14 residues. V was shortened by 1 base and J by 7 bases, with 13 bases between the two germline ends. CDR3 protein: CASSLGGQGFGYTF. DNA for the CDR3: TGTGCCAGCAGCTTAGGGGGGCAGGGTTTTGGCTACACCTTC. The full variable domain, its missing parts supplied by reference TRBV7-8 and TRBJ1-2, is GAGVSQSPRYKVAKRGQDVALRCDPISGHVSLFWYQQALGQGPEFLTYFQNEAQLDKSGLPSDRFFAERPEGSVSTLKIQRTQQEDSAVYLCASSLGGQGFGYTFGSGTRLTVV.

CDR3 protein: CASAPRPGTTSEEQYF. The CDR3 DNA follows: TGTGCCAGCGCCCCTCGCCCCGGGACTACCTCTGAAGAGCAGTACTTC. The chain joins TRBV12-3 or TRBV12-4 to TRBJ2-7; 7 bases align to TRBD2. CDR3 size: 16 residues. Germline trimming cut 8 bases from V and 7 bases from J; bases unmatched to any gene: 20.

The gene calls are TRBV5-5 and TRBJ1-1; 12 bases match TRBD1. This CDR3 has 17 residues. V dropped 0 bases and J dropped 5; count of bases not matched to a gene: 8. Germline V gene data show CDR1 as SGHKS and CDR2 as YYEKEE (reference sequence). The CDR3 region is CASSLGGTGGAWTEAFF. The CDR3, as DNA: TGTGCCAGCAGCTTGGGTGGGACAGGGGGCGCTTGGACTGAAGCTTTCTTT.

This chain connects TRBV6-1 to TRBJ1-1; tentatively, D is TRBD1 (6 bases). Deletions cut 0 bases from V and 6 bases from J, with 14 bases between. Germline lookup yields CDR1 MNHNS and CDR2 SASEGT. The CDR3 extends over 15 amino acids. CDR3 sequence: CASSEAGGGFAEAFF. The CDR3 bases are TGTGCCAGCAGTGAAGCAGGGGGAGGCTTCGCTGAAGCTTTCTTT.

The chain is built from TRBV13 and TRBJ2-7; TRBD2 might be the D (6 bases). CDR3 length equals 14 residues. Germline V gene data show CDR1 as PRHDT and CDR2 as FYEKMQ (reference sequence). V was clipped by 5 bases and J by 2 bases, with 13 bases between them. The CDR3 protein is CASSSGGKAYEQYF. In nucleotides, the CDR3 is TGTGCCAGCAGCAGTGGGGGGAAGGCCTACGAGCAGTACTTC.

V gene TRBV7-9 combines with J gene TRBJ2-3; D is undetermined. Between the trimmed V and J ends, which lost 5 bases and 1 base, there was a span of 7 bases. Germline-derived CDR1 and CDR2 are SEHNR and FQNEAQ (reference sequence). CDR3 length equals 13 residues. The CDR3 DNA is TGTGCCAGCAGCCCGCACGGCACAGATACGCAGTATTTT. This sequence encodes CASSPHGTDTQYF.

The sample holds a few counts of this clonotype. The rearrangement joins TRBV5-6 to TRBJ2-1, with D perhaps TRBD1 (6 bases). The ends were cut back, 7 bases at V and 10 bases at J, with 18 bases in the middle. Germline assignment: CDR1 SGHDT and CDR2 YYEEEE. This CDR3 contains 13 residues. The CDR3 spells CASGTRGLGEQFF. CDR3 bases: TGTGCCAGCGGCACTAGGGGGTTAGGAGAGCAGTTCTTC.

The CDR3 region is CSSRSSASTDTQYF. CDR3 DNA sequence: TGCAGCTCCCGGTCCTCCGCTAGCACAGATACGCAGTATTTT. The chain joins TRBV29-1 to TRBJ2-3; unclear D gene. V dropped 8 bases and J dropped 0 bases, with 15 bases sitting between them. This CDR3 region has 14 residues. Germline V gene lookup returns CDR1 SQVTM and CDR2 ANQGSEA.

The chain couples TRBV21-1 to TRBJ2-7; no DNA check was done on the table's D call, TRBD1. TRBV21-1 is marked as a pseudogene. CDR3 length: 14 residues. The CDR3 DNA sequence: TGTGCCAGCAGCAAACCGGGACAGTACTACGAGCAGTACTTC. As protein: CASSKPGQYYEQYF.

This clonotype has ten or more counts. V usage is TRBV6-1 and J usage is TRBJ1-3; D may be TRBD1 (5 bases). Germline V CDR1 and CDR2: MNHNS, SASEGT. The ends were cut back, 4 bases at V and 4 bases at J, with 11 bases in the middle. CDR3 size: 14 residues. The DNA of the CDR3 is TGTGCCAGCAGTGGCAGGGTAGCCGGAAACACCATATATTTT. Translated, it gives CASSGRVAGNTIYF.

In this sample, this clonotype turned up a few times. The chain combines TRBV9 with TRBJ2-5, with a tentative D call TRBD1 (6 bases). The CDR3 sequence is 14 residues long. The V gene lost 3 bases and the J gene lost 4 bases, with 13 bases spanning the gap. The germline CDR1 and CDR2 sequences are SGDLS and YYNGEE. The CDR3 region is CASSAGVTLETQYF. CDR3 coding DNA: TGTGCCAGCAGCGCAGGGGTGACCCTAGAGACCCAGTACTTC.